The T cell receptor beta chain under discussion was sequenced for a study of T cell changes during pregnancy in multiple sclerosis. Trimming left V 1 base short and J 3 bases short, with 10 bases between. Germline values: CDR1 SGHAT, CDR2 FQNNGV. The CDR3 contains 14 residues. Here immunoSEQ multiplex PCR was the method, and the copy in TCRdb shows in-frame clones only, minus some. The sample includes roughly 84,000 clones, around 93% of them seen just once. Source: peripheral blood, taken in the third trimester of pregnancy. The source of this sequence is a female donor in good health, enrolled as a control in a pregnancy study. V gene TRBV11-2 combines with J gene TRBJ2-7; D unresolved. The CDR3 DNA reads TGTGCCAGCAGCTTAGTGAGCCTAGTCTACGAGCAGTACTTC. Translating it yields CASSLVSLVYEQYF.